This is a list of T cell receptor beta chains from one sample in a study of blood T cell repertoires in COVID-19. The data were produced by immunoSEQ multiplex PCR, yet TCRdb's version contains in-frame clones alone and is incomplete. The sample lists about 250,000 clones; approximately 78% were seen once. The sequenced sample consisted of PBMCs or T cells enriched from blood (not recorded which). The receptors were gathered from a man in his forties who had been exposed to COVID-19. CDR3s include the opening cysteine and the closing phenylalanine or tryptophan. D genes are given only for firm matches. The size field is filled for only some rows; it gives once, few, many or a size class.

d_call j_call v_call clone_size cdr3_aa cdr3_nt
- TRBJ2-2 TRBV15 - CATSRAREYTGELFF TGTGCCACCAGCAGAGCCAGGGAATACACCGGGGAGCTGTTTTTT
TRBD2 TRBJ2-5 TRBV24-1 - CATSEHGLGLPGRGQYF TGTGCCACCAGTGAGCATGGGCTAGGGCTGCCCGGGAGGGGCCAGTACTTC
TRBD2 TRBJ2-3 TRBV2 - CASSREVSDTQYF TGTGCCAGCAGCCGGGAGGTATCAGATACGCAGTATTTT
- TRBJ2-3 TRBV20-1 - CSASDPGTDTQYF TGCAGTGCTAGTGACCCGGGCACAGATACGCAGTATTTT
TRBD2 TRBJ2-3 TRBV5-6 - CASSLQLAARTDTQYF TGTGCCAGCAGCTTGCAACTAGCGGCCCGCACAGATACGCAGTATTTT
TRBD2 TRBJ2-7 TRBV5-1 - CASSLRASGITEQYF TGCGCCAGCAGCTTAAGGGCTAGCGGGATAACCGAGCAGTACTTC
- TRBJ1-5 TRBV9 - CASSTHSGNQPQHF TGTGCCAGCAGCACTCACTCGGGCAATCAGCCCCAGCATTTT
- TRBJ2-7 TRBV11-2 - CASSQSSSFYEQYF TGTGCCAGCAGCCAGTCCTCCTCTTTCTACGAGCAGTACTTC
TRBD2 TRBJ2-1 TRBV14 - CASKREFGSNEQFF TGTGCCAGCAAGCGGGAGTTTGGGTCCAATGAGCAGTTCTTC
TRBD2 TRBJ2-3 TRBV2 - CASSEGQGGADTQYF TGTGCCAGCAGTGAAGGGCAGGGAGGGGCAGATACGCAGTATTTT
TRBD2 TRBJ2-1 TRBV27 - CASSFAGGTYNEQFF TGTGCCAGCAGTTTTGCGGGAGGGACCTACAATGAGCAGTTCTTC
- TRBJ1-4 TRBV2 - CASSEAPRANEKLFF TGTGCCAGCAGTGAAGCGCCACGAGCGAATGAAAAACTGTTTTTT
- TRBJ1-2 TRBV5-8 - CASSLGGEYGYTF TGTGCCAGCAGCTTGGGGGGCGAATATGGCTACACCTTC
- TRBJ2-7 TRBV7-9 once CASSSGQSLSYEQYF TGTGCCAGCAGCTCAGGACAGTCCCTCTCCTACGAGCAGTACTTC
- TRBJ2-3 TRBV7-9 - CASSWGVADEWLYF TGTGCCAGCAGCTGGGGAGTGGCCGACGAGTGGTTGTATTTT
- TRBJ2-5 TRBV18 - CASSRRKNQETQYF TGTGCCAGTTCCCGGCGGAAGAACCAAGAGACCCAGTACTTC
- TRBJ1-2 TRBV30 few CAWSWGQGFANYGYTF TGTGCCTGGAGTTGGGGGCAGGGGTTCGCTAACTATGGCTACACCTTC
TRBD2 TRBJ2-5 TRBV9 - CASSGSGKETQYF TGTGCCAGCAGCGGTAGCGGGAAAGAGACCCAGTACTTC
TRBD1 TRBJ2-5 TRBV27 - CASSLKRTGGQETQYF TGTGCCAGCAGTTTAAAAAGGACAGGGGGGCAAGAGACCCAGTACTTC
TRBD2 TRBJ2-3 TRBV5-1 - CASSISGRDTDTQYF TGCGCCAGCAGCATTAGCGGGAGGGACACAGATACGCAGTATTTT
TRBD1 TRBJ2-7 TRBV10-3 - CAISGTGSFYEQYF TGTGCCATCAGTGGGACAGGGAGCTTCTACGAGCAGTACTTC
- TRBJ2-7 TRBV18 - CASSRAGRLMPYEQYF TGTGCCAGCTCTCGAGCAGGCCGGCTGATGCCCTACGAGCAGTACTTC
- TRBJ1-2 TRBV19 - CASSIVFSDYGYTF TGTGCCAGTAGTATAGTGTTCTCCGACTATGGCTACACCTTC
- TRBJ2-7 TRBV5-6 few CASSFQGEQYF TGTGCCAGCAGCTTTCAGGGGGAGCAGTACTTC
TRBD2 TRBJ2-1 TRBV7-9 - CASSPSGTSLNEQFF TGTGCCAGCAGCCCATCCGGGACTAGCCTTAATGAGCAGTTCTTC
- TRBJ2-1 TRBV9 once CASSELQGLPEDEQFF TGTGCCAGCAGCGAGCTCCAGGGCCTCCCCGAGGATGAGCAGTTCTTC
TRBD1 TRBJ1-3 TRBV30 - CAWSVGPGQGGHLSGNTIYF TGTGCCTGGAGTGTAGGCCCGGGACAGGGGGGCCACCTCTCTGGAAACACCATATATTTT
- TRBJ1-5 TRBV6-6 - CASRIAQGLGQPQHF TGTGCCAGCAGGATAGCACAGGGATTAGGTCAGCCCCAGCATTTT
- TRBJ2-3 TRBV6-4 - CASSDEGGYTDTQYF TGTGCCAGCAGTGACGAGGGCGGGTACACAGATACGCAGTATTTT
- TRBJ2-7 TRBV30 - CAWSLGGEQYF TGTGCCTGGAGTTTGGGGGGCGAGCAGTACTTC
- TRBJ1-4 TRBV10-3 - CAISERGSDEKLFF TGTGCCATCAGTGAGAGAGGCTCTGATGAAAAACTGTTTTTT
- TRBJ2-6 TRBV12-5 - CASYRGSGANVLTF TGTGCTAGTTATCGAGGGAGTGGGGCCAACGTCCTGACTTTC